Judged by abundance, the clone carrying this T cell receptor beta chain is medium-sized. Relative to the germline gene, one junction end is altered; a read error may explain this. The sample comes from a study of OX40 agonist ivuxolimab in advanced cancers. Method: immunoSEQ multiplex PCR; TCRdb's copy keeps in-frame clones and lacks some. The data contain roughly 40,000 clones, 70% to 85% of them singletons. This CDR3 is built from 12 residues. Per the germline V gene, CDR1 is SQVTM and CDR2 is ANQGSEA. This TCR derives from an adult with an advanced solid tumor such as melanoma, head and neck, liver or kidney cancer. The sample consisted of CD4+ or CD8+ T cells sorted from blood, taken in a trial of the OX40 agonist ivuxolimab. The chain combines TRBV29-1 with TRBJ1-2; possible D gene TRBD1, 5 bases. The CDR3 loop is CSLDDSIYGYTF. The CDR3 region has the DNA TGCAGCCTTGACGACAGCATCTATGGCTACACCTTC.